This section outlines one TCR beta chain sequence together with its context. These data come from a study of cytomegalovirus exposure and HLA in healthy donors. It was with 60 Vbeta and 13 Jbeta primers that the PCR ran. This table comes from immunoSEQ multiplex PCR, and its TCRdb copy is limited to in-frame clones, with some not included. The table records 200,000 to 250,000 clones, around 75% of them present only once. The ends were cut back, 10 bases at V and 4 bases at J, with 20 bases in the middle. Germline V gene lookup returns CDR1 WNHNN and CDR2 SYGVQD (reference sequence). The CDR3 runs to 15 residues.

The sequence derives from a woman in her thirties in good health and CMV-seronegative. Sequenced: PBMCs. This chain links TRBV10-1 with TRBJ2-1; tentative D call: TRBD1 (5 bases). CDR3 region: CATWNSREPYNEQFF. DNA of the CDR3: TGCGCCACGTGGAATAGCAGGGAACCTTACAATGAGCAGTTCTTC.